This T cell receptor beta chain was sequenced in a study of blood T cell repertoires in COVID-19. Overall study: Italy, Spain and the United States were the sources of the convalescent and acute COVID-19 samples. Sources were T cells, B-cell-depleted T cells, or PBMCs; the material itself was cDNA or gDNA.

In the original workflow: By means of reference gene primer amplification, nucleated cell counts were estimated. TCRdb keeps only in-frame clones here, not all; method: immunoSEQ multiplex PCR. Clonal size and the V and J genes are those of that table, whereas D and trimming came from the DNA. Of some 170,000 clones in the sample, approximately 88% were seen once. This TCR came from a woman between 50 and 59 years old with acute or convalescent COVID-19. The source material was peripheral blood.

CDR3 coding DNA: TGTGCCAGCAGCCAGGGACAGGGGGCTGTCTATGGCTACACCTTC. It yields the protein CASSQGQGAVYGYTF. The chain couples TRBV11-2 to TRBJ1-2, with 12 bases aligning to TRBD1. The CDR3 is 15 residues long. Trimming at V came to 5 bases and at J to 4 bases, leaving 5 bases not matched to a gene. Per the germline V gene, CDR1 is SGHAT and CDR2 is FQNNGV.